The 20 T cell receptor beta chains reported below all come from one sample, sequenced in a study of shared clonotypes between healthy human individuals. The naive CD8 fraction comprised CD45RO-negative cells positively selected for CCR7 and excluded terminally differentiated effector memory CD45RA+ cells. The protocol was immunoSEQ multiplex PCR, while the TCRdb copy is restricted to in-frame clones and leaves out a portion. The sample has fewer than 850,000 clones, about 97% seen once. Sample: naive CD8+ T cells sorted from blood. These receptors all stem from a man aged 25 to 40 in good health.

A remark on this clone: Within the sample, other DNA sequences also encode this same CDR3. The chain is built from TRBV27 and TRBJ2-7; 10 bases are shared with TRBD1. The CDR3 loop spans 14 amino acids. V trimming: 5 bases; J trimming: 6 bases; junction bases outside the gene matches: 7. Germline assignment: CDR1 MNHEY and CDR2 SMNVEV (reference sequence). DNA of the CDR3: TGTGCCAGCAGTCCTGGACAGGGGGTGGGCGAGCAGTACTTC. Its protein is CASSPGQGVGEQYF.

The CDR3 nucleotides read TGTGCCAGCAGCGCAGGGCAGGCTGAAGCTTTCTTT. It is translated as CASSAGQAEAFF. The chain is built from TRBV9 and TRBJ1-1, with D possibly matching TRBD1 (5 bases). Germline CDR1 reads SGDLS; CDR2 reads YYNGEE. V was cut by 3 bases and J by 6 bases, with 9 bases left in between. CDR3 length: 12 residues.

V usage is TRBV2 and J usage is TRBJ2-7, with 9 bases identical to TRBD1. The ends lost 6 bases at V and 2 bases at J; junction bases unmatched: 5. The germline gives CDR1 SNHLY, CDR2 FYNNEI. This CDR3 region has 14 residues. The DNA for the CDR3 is TGTGCCAGCAGCACCGGGACAGGGACCTACGAGCAGTACTTC. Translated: CASSTGTGTYEQYF.

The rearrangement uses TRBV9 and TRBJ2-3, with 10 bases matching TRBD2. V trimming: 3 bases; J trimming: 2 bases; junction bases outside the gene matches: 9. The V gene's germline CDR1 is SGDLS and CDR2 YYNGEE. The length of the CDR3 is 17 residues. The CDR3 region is CASSEGGGTSVTDTQYF. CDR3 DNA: TGTGCCAGCAGCGAAGGGGGAGGGACTAGCGTCACAGATACGCAGTATTTT.

CDR3: CASSLPSVIYEQYF. The CDR3 DNA sequence: TGCGCCAGCAGCTTGCCGTCTGTTATCTACGAGCAGTACTTC. The genes are TRBV5-1 and TRBJ2-7; D gene unclear. The CDR3 consists of 14 residues. From germline, CDR1 is SGHRS and CDR2 YFSETQ. Trimming stripped 1 base from V and 3 bases from J, with 11 bases between.

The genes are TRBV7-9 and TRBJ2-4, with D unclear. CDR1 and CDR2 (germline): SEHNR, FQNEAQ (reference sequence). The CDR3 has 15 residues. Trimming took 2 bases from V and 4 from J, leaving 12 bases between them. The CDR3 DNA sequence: TGTGCCAGCAGCTTAAAATCGCAGGAAAAAAACATTCAGTACTTC. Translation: CASSLKSQEKNIQYF.

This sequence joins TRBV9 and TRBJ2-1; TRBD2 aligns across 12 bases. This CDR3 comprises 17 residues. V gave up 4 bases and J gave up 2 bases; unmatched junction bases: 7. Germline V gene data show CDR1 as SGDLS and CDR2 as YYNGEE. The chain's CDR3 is CASSLTRTSGTYNEQFF. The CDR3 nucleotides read TGTGCCAGCAGCTTGACCAGGACTAGCGGGACCTACAATGAGCAGTTCTTC. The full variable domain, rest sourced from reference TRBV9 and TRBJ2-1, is DSGVTQTPKHLITATGQRVTLRCSPRSGDLSVYWYQQSLDQGLQFLIQYYNGEERAKGNILERFSAQQFPDLHSELNLSSLELGDSALYFCASSLTRTSGTYNEQFFGPGTRLTVL.

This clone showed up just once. CDR3 nucleotides: TGTGCCAGCAGCGCGACGGACGGGTACTACAATGAGCAGTTCTTC. It translates to CASSATDGYYNEQFF. The genes are TRBV9 and TRBJ2-1; D remains ambiguous. Germline values: CDR1 SGDLS, CDR2 YYNGEE. There are 15 residues in the CDR3. Trimming cost V 3 bases and J 3 bases, with 13 bases left between them. The whole variable domain, filled in from reference TRBV9 and TRBJ2-1, reads DSGVTQTPKHLITATGQRVTLRCSPRSGDLSVYWYQQSLDQGLQFLIQYYNGEERAKGNILERFSAQQFPDLHSELNLSSLELGDSALYFCASSATDGYYNEQFFGPGTRLTVL.

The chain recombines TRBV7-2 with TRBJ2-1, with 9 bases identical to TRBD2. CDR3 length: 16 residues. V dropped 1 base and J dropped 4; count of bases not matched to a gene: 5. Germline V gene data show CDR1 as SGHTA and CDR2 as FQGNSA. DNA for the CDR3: TGTGCCAGCAGCTTAGACTCTAGCGGGATTTACAATGAGCAGTTCTTC. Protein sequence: CASSLDSSGIYNEQFF.

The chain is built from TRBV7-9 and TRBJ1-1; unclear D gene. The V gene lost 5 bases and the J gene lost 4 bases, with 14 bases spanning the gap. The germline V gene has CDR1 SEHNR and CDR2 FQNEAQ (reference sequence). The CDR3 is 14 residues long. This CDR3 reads CASSPPALGTEAFF. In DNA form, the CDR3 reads TGTGCCAGCAGCCCCCCGGCATTGGGCACTGAAGCTTTCTTT.

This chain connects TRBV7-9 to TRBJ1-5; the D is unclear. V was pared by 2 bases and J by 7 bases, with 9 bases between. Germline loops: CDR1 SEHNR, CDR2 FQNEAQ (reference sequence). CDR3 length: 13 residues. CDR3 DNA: TGTGCCAGCAGCTTATCCACGGCACAGCCCCAGCATTTT. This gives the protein CASSLSTAQPQHF. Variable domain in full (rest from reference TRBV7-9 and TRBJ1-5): DTGVSQNPRHKITKRGQNVTFRCDPISEHNRLYWYRQTLGQGPEFLTYFQNEAQLEKSRLLSDRFSAERPKGSFSTLEIQRTEQGDSAMYLCASSLSTAQPQHFGDGTRLSIL.

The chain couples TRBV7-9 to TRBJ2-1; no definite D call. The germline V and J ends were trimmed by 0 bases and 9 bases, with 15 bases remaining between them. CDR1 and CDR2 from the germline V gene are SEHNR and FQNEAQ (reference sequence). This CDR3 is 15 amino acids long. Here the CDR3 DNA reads TGTGCCAGCAGCTTAGCTCTATCCCCCCCGGGTGAGCAGTTCTTC. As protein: CASSLALSPPGEQFF.

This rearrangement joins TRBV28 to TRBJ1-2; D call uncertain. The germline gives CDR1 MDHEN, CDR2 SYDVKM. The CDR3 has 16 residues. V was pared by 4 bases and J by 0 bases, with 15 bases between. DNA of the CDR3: TGTGCCAGCAGTTCCCGCCCCTCTATGGCTAACTATGGCTACACCTTC. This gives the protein CASSSRPSMANYGYTF.

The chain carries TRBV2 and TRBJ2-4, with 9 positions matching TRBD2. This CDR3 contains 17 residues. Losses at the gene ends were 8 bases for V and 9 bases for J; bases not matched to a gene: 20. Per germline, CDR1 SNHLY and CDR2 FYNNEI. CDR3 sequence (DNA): TGTGCCAGCGGGCTTCCACGAGCGGGAGGACGTCAAGGCATTCAGTACTTC. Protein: CASGLPRAGGRQGIQYF.

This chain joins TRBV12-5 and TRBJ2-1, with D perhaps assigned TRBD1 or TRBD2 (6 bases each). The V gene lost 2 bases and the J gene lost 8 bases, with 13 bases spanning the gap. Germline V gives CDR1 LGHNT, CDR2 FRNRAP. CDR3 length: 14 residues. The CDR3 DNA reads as TGTGCTAGTGGTTTGAGCAACAGGGAGGATGAGCAGTTCTTC. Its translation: CASGLSNREDEQFF. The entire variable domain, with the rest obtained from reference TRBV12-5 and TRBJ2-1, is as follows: DARVTQTPRHKVTEMGQEVTMRCQPILGHNTVFWYRQTMMQGLELLAYFRNRAPLDDSGMPKDRFSAEMPDATLATLKIQPSEPRDSAVYFCASGLSNREDEQFFGPGTRLTVL.

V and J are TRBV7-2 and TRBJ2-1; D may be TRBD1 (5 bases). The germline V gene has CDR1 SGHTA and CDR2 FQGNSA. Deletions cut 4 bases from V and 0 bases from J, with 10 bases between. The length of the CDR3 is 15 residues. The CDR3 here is CASSSTANSYNEQFF. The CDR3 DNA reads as TGTGCCAGCAGCTCGACAGCGAACTCCTACAATGAGCAGTTCTTC.

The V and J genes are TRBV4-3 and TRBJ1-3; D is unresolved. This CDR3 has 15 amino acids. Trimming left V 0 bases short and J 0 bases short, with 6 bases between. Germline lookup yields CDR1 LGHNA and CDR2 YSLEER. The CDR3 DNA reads TGCGCCAGCAGCCAAGATGACACCTCTGGAAACACCATATATTTT. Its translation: CASSQDDTSGNTIYF.

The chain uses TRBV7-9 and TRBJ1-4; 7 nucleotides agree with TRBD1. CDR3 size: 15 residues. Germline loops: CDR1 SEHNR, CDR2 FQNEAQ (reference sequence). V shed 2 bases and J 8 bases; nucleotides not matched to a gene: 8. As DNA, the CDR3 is TGTGCCAGCAGCTTATTGGGCAGGGGGGACGAAAAACTGTTTTTT. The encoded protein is CASSLLGRGDEKLFF.

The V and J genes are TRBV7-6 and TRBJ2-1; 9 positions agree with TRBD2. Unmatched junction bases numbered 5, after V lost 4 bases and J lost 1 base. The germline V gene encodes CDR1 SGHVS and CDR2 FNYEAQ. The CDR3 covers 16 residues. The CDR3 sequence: CASSSPAGGSYNEQFF. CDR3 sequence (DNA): TGTGCCAGCAGCTCCCCAGCGGGAGGATCCTACAATGAGCAGTTCTTC.

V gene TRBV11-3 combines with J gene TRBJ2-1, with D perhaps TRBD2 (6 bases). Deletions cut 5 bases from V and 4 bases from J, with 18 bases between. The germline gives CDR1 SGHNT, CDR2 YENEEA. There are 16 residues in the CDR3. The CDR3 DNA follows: TGTGCCAGCAGCGCCGGTAGCGGCGAGGAATACAATGAGCAGTTCTTC. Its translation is CASSAGSGEEYNEQFF.